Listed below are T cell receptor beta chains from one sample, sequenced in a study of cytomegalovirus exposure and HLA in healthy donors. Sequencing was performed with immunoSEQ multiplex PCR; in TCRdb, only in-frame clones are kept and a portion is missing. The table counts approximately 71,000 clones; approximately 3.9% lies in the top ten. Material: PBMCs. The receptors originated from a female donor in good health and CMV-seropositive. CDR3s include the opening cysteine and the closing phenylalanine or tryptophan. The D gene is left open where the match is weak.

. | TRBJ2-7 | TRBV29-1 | CSVGSLSSYEQYF | TGCAGCGTTGGGTCTCTGAGCTCCTACGAGCAGTACTTC
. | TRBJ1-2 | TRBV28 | CASMVTDSYGYTF | TGTGCCAGCATGGTTACGGACAGCTATGGCTACACCTTC
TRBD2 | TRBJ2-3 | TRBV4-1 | CASSQSGLAGGGADTQYF | TGCGCCAGCAGCCAGTCGGGACTAGCGGGGGGAGGTGCGGATACGCAGTATTTT
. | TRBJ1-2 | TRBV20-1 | CSASLYGYTF | TGCAGTGCTAGCCTCTATGGCTACACCTTC
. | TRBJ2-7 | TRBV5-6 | CASSTDSVYEQYF | TGTGCCAGCAGCACGGACAGCGTCTACGAGCAGTACTTC
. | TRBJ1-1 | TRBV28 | CASRPPGEGGVNTEAFF | TGTGCCAGCAGACCGCCAGGGGAGGGGGGAGTGAACACTGAAGCTTTCTTT
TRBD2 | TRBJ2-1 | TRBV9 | CASSARTSGNYEQFF | TGTGCCAGCAGCGCCAGGACTAGCGGGAACTATGAGCAGTTCTTC
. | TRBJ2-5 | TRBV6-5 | CASSQSISPETQYF | TGTGCCAGCAGCCAATCGATTAGCCCAGAGACCCAGTACTTC
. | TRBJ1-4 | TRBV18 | CASSSSTGSVEKLFF | TGTGCCAGCTCATCCAGCACAGGGTCTGTTGAAAAACTGTTTTTT
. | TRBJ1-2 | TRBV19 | CASRLRASATYGYTF | TGTGCCAGTCGATTGAGGGCTAGCGCGACCTATGGCTACACCTTC
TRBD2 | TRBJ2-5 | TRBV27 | CASSLLRAGGGETQYF | TGTGCCAGCAGTTTACTCCGCGCGGGAGGGGGAGAGACCCAGTACTTC
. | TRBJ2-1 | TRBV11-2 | CASSSNWGLGYNEQFF | TGTGCCAGCAGTAGCAACTGGGGGCTAGGGTACAATGAGCAGTTCTTC
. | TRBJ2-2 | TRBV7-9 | CASSSDRPNTGELFF | TGTGCCAGCAGCTCTGACAGACCGAACACCGGGGAGCTGTTTTTT
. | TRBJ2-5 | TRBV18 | CASSPGGQETQYF | TGTGCCAGCTCACCAGGGGGGCAAGAGACCCAGTACTTC
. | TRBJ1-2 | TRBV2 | CASSEELLGGYTF | TGTGCCAGCAGTGAAGAGTTACTAGGGGGCTACACCTTC
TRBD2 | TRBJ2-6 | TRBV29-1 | CSVAASGDSGANVLTF | TGCAGCGTTGCAGCAAGCGGGGACTCTGGGGCCAACGTCCTGACTTTC
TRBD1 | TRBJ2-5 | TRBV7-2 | CASSLGGTGGQTQYF | TGTGCCAGCAGCTTAGGTGGGACAGGGGGACAGACCCAGTACTTC
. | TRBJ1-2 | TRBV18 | CASSSEQGGHGYTF | TGTGCCAGCTCATCCGAACAGGGTGGGCATGGCTACACCTTC
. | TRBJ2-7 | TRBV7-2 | CASSHGLPHEQYF | TGTGCCAGCAGCCATGGACTACCTCACGAGCAGTACTTC
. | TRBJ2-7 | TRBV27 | CASSFMYEQYF | TGTGCCAGCAGTTTCATGTACGAGCAGTACTTC
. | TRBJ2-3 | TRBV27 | CASSLYAIHTDTQYF | TGTGCCAGCAGTTTATACGCGATTCACACAGATACGCAGTATTTT
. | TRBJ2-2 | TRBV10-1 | CASSDVLGRNTGELFF | TGCGCCAGCAGTGATGTCTTGGGGAGGAACACCGGGGAGCTGTTTTTT
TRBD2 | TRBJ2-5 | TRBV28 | CASSPSGRTQETQYF | TGTGCCAGCTCCCCTAGCGGGAGGACCCAAGAGACCCAGTACTTC
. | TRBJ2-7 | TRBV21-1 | CASSKDAWTGRTQYF | TGTGCCAGCAGCAAAGACGCCTGGACAGGTCGCACTCAGTACTTC
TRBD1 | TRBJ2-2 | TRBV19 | CASSIDRGNTGELFF | TGTGCCAGTAGCATCGACAGGGGCAACACCGGGGAGCTGTTTTTT
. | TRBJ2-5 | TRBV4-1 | CASSHQGQETQYF | TGCGCCAGCAGCCATCAGGGCCAAGAGACCCAGTACTTC
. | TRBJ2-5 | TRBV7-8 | CASSLAQYGGRETQYF | TGTGCCAGCAGCTTAGCGCAGTACGGGGGGCGGGAGACCCAGTACTTC
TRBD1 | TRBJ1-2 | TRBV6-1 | CASSVRGSNYGYTF | TGTGCCAGCAGTGTCAGGGGGTCTAACTATGGCTACACCTTC
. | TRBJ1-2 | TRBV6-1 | CASSSVLNLNYGYTF | TGTGCCAGCAGTTCTGTGTTAAATCTTAACTATGGCTACACCTTC
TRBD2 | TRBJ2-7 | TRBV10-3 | CAISGGLAIYEQYF | TGTGCCATCTCTGGGGGACTAGCAATCTACGAGCAGTACTTC
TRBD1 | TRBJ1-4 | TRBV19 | CASSRDRGEKLFF | TGTGCCAGTAGTCGGGACAGGGGCGAAAAACTGTTTTTT
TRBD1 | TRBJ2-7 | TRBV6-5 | CASSYDRGQREQYF | TGTGCCAGCAGTTACGACAGGGGGCAGAGAGAGCAGTACTTC
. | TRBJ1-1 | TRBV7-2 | CASSLVVNTEAFF | TGTGCCAGCAGCTTAGTAGTGAACACTGAAGCTTTCTTT
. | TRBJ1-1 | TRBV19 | CASSTGMNTEAFF | TGTGCCAGTAGTACAGGGATGAACACTGAAGCTTTCTTT
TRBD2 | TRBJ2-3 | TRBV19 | CASRLAGSDTQYF | TGTGCCAGTAGACTAGCGGGGTCGGATACGCAGTATTTT
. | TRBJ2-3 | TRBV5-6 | CASSFRTGWDTQYF | TGTGCCAGCAGCTTTCGAACAGGTTGGGATACGCAGTATTTT
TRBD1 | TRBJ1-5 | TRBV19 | CASSIEGAPSNQPQHF | TGTGCCAGTAGTATCGAGGGGGCGCCTAGCAATCAGCCCCAGCATTTT
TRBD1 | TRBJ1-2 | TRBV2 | CASSLWTGGDGYTF | TGTGCCAGCAGCCTCTGGACAGGGGGGGACGGCTACACCTTC
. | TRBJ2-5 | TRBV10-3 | CAISTGSPETQYF | TGTGCCATCAGCACAGGGTCCCCAGAGACCCAGTACTTC
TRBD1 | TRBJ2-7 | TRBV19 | CASRPGQTGAYEQYF | TGTGCCAGTAGGCCGGGACAGACTGGCGCCTACGAGCAGTACTTC
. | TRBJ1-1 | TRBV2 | CASSAVQGNTEAFF | TGTGCCAGCAGTGCTGTCCAGGGGAACACTGAAGCTTTCTTT